Below, one T cell receptor beta chain is given with its context. Its specificity is unknown. The CDR3 has 14 amino acids. V lost 6 bases and J lost 6, with 18 bases in between. The germline V gene encodes CDR1 DFQATT and CDR2 SNEGSKA (reference sequence). The sample is drawn from a study of blood T cells in healthy people across ages. Study-wide findings and caveats: Diversity estimates from one million T cells were considered underestimates.

A second roughly 6 to 11 cycle PCR used barcoded and J-beta primers. A tag from a template-switch adaptor with 12 random nucleotides marked each cDNA molecule. Via MiXCR, TCRdb re-called the 5' RACE reads, giving one row per CDR3 protein. The data hold some 1.8 million distinct CDR3 sequences, with about two fifths observed a single time. Per individual sample, total RNA of at least 5.5 micrograms was extracted. This receptor was taken from a human donor in good health. The sample consisted of blood. The chain recombines TRBV20-1 with TRBJ1-5, with D tentatively TRBD1 (6 bases). In DNA, the CDR3 is TGCAGTGCGCGGGGGCAGGGTCCGTCTCAGCCCCAGCATTTT. This gives the protein CSARGQGPSQPQHF.